This paragraph reports one TCR beta chain. This sample is part of a study of memory CD8 T cells in hepatitis C reinfection. The time point is: pre-reinfection, 55 to 20 weeks before reinfection detection. TCR sequencing was done directly ex vivo on sorted cells, without expansion in vitro. Method: immunoSEQ multiplex PCR; TCRdb's copy keeps in-frame clones and lacks some. Altogether about 50,000 clones are present, roughly 86% being singletons, with the ten largest covering more than 0.8%. The CDR3 is made up of 15 amino acids. The V and J ends lost 1 base and 4 bases, in that order; junction bases with no gene match: 5. Per germline, CDR1 LNHDA and CDR2 SQIVND (reference sequence).

This receptor was taken from a man younger than 35 with hepatitis C virus infection. The chain couples TRBV19 to TRBJ1-1; 8 nucleotides match TRBD1. Material: naive CD8+ T cells sorted from blood. DNA of the CDR3: TGTGCCAGTAGTATAGCAGGGGGCGGTTTCACTGAAGCTTTCTTT. This encodes CASSIAGGGFTEAFF.